The 15 T cell receptor beta chains reported below all come from one sample, sequenced in a study of cytomegalovirus exposure and HLA in healthy donors. Primers included in the PCR were 60 Vbeta and 13 Jbeta primers. The table came from immunoSEQ multiplex PCR; TCRdb's copy has only in-frame clones and leaves some out. The sample carries some 90,000 clones, around 74% recorded once. The sample comprised PBMCs. These receptors were collected from a boy between 10 and 17 years old in good health and CMV-seronegative.

The rearrangement links TRBV4-3 to TRBJ2-5; 8 bases match TRBD2. The trim removed 4 bases at V and 5 bases at J, leaving 6 bases unmatched. The length of the CDR3 is 14 residues. Germline values: CDR1 LGHNA, CDR2 YSLEER. The CDR3, as DNA: TGCGCCAGCAGCCCCCTCGGACTAGCCGAGACCCAGTACTTC. It encodes CASSPLGLAETQYF.

This chain joins TRBV4-3 and TRBJ1-4; tentative D call: TRBD1 (5 bases). CDR1 is LGHNA, CDR2 YSLEER, per germline. The CDR3 runs 18 residues. The V end lost 0 bases, the J end lost 0 bases, and 14 bases lay between the germline ends. CDR3 loop: CASSQDPHRSSTNEKLFF. CDR3 in DNA: TGCGCCAGCAGCCAAGATCCCCACAGGAGCTCAACTAATGAAAAACTGTTTTTT.

The CDR3 DNA is TGCGCCAGCAGCCGTTTAGGGGCCTACGAGCAGTACTTC. Encoded protein: CASSRLGAYEQYF. The V and J genes are TRBV5-1 and TRBJ2-7; a weak D match, TRBD1 (5 bases). The germline V gene has CDR1 SGHRS and CDR2 YFSETQ. Trimming took 4 bases from V and 2 from J, leaving 10 bases between them. CDR3 length: 13 amino acids.

With regard to this clone: The DNA is omitted, as the CDR3 cannot be located on it reliably, and the CDR3 follows TCRdb's listing. The rearrangement uses TRBV21-1 and TRBJ2-1; the table's D call TRBD1 went unverified against the DNA. TRBV21-1 is classified as a pseudogene. The CDR3 is 20 residues long, ends included. CDR3 region: CASSKGVARGSKWGDYEQFF.

The J gene is TRBJ1-3, the V gene TRBV10-3; 8 bases match TRBD1. This CDR3 comprises 16 residues. Germline V gene lookup returns CDR1 ENHRY and CDR2 SYGVKD. V shed 2 bases and J 3 bases; nucleotides not matched to a gene: 6. The CDR3 region is CAISEAPGGHGNTIYF. The CDR3 DNA is TGTGCCATCAGTGAGGCACCAGGGGGCCATGGAAACACCATATATTTT.

This clone was found a few times. This chain joins TRBV28 and TRBJ1-2; 8 bases are shared with TRBD1. Germline-derived CDR1 and CDR2 are MDHEN and SYDVKM. The CDR3 length is 16 residues. V lost 3 bases to trimming and J lost 4 bases; unmatched junction nucleotides: 10. CDR3 in DNA: TGTGCCAGCAGTTTCCTCTCAGGGGGCGGCGGCTATGGCTACACCTTC. Protein: CASSFLSGGGGYGYTF.

The gene calls are TRBV28 and TRBJ2-1, with TRBD2 matching over 11 bases. The germline gives CDR1 MDHEN, CDR2 SYDVKM. The CDR3 is 13 amino acids. V lost 6 bases and J lost 9; bases outside the gene matches: 4. The CDR3 DNA follows: TGTGCCAGCAGACCAGGACTAGCGGGTGAGCAGTTCTTC. Amino acid sequence: CASRPGLAGEQFF.

CDR3 in amino acids: CASITGGPEEAFF. The CDR3 DNA reads TGTGCCAGCATTACAGGGGGGCCAGAGGAAGCTTTCTTT. The chain carries TRBV28 and TRBJ1-1; TRBD1 matches at 8 bases. Germline V gene lookup returns CDR1 MDHEN and CDR2 SYDVKM. The CDR3 extends over 13 amino acids. With V trimmed by 7 bases and J by 8 bases, 9 bases remained unmatched.

This chain uses TRBV11-2 with TRBJ2-7, with D possibly being TRBD2 (7 bases). CDR1 is SGHAT and CDR2 is FQNNGV in the germline V gene. Trimming removed 5 bases from V and 0 bases from J, with 14 bases in between. The CDR3 consists of 15 residues. CDR3 in amino acids: CASSPEGGLSYEQYF. The CDR3 region has the DNA TGTGCCAGCAGCCCGGAGGGGGGGCTCTCCTACGAGCAGTACTTC. Complete variable domain (other parts from reference TRBV11-2 and TRBJ2-7): EAGVAQSPRYKIIEKRQSVAFWCNPISGHATLYWYQQILGQGPKLLIQFQNNGVVDDSQLPKDRFSAERLKGVDSTLKIQPAKLEDSAVYLCASSPEGGLSYEQYFGPGTRLTVT.

The rearrangement links TRBV19 to TRBJ1-1; D is perhaps TRBD1 (6 bases). There are 20 residues in the CDR3. CDR1 and CDR2 from the germline V gene are LNHDA and SQIVND (reference sequence). V was trimmed by 3 bases and J by 0 bases, leaving 26 bases between them. The CDR3 nucleotides are TGTGCCAGTAGTATTCGTTTTGACAGGCGGGGGATTCTGATGAACACTGAAGCTTTCTTT. Translating gives CASSIRFDRRGILMNTEAFF.

The genes are TRBV9 and TRBJ1-2; D not resolved. In germline, CDR1 is SGDLS, CDR2 YYNGEE. V lost 0 bases, J lost 2 bases, and 11 bases lay in between. This CDR3 contains 15 residues. In DNA, the CDR3 is TGTGCCAGCAGCGTAGTTCCAGGCGTCAACTATGGCTACACCTTC. Its protein is CASSVVPGVNYGYTF.

The CDR3 nucleotides are TGTGCCAGCCGAGAGCATAAGACAGAATGGCGAAATCAGCCCCAGCATTTT. Protein: CASREHKTEWRNQPQHF. J is TRBJ1-5 and V is TRBV6-9, with D possibly being TRBD1 (5 bases). Per germline, CDR1 MNHGY and CDR2 SVAAGI. This CDR3 has 17 residues. Deletions cut 8 bases from V and 4 bases from J, with 24 bases between.

The chain combines TRBV11-2 with TRBJ2-1, with 11 positions matching TRBD2. This CDR3 has 15 residues. Trimming cost V 3 bases and J 7 bases; bases outside gene matches: 5. The germline V gene has CDR1 SGHAT and CDR2 FQNNGV. DNA for the CDR3: TGTGCCAGCAGCTTTTTAGCGGGAGGGCCTAATGAGCAGTTCTTC. It codes for CASSFLAGGPNEQFF.

The genes are TRBV15 and TRBJ2-3; TRBD1 agrees at 7 bases. V was pared by 5 bases and J by 3 bases, with 8 bases of the junction left unmatched. CDR3 size: 15 residues. Germline V gene data show CDR1 as LNHNV and CDR2 as YYDKDF (reference sequence). This chain's CDR3 is CATSRSTGPTDTQYF. In nucleotides, the CDR3 is TGTGCCACCAGCCGCTCGACAGGGCCAACAGATACGCAGTATTTT.

This chain joins TRBV6-1 and TRBJ1-1; D call uncertain. In germline, CDR1 is MNHNS, CDR2 SASEGT. The CDR3 is 14 residues long. Trimming shortened V by 2 bases and J by 2 bases, and 9 bases separated the two germline ends. The CDR3 loop reads CASSEWGGNTEAFF. For the CDR3, the DNA is TGTGCCAGCAGTGAATGGGGAGGTAACACTGAAGCTTTCTTT.